The clone carrying this T cell receptor (beta chain) was detected many times. The sample is drawn from a study of T cells in Graves' hyperthyroidism and ophthalmopathy. Reasons for excluding patients were uncontrolled infection, other autoimmune disease, pregnancy or lactation. Researchers took RNA transcripts and amplified the TCR beta CDR3 regions from them. A first-round RT-PCR of the TCR CDR3 used the HTBI primer set. From the multiplex PCR reads, TCRdb called clonotypes with MiXCR, one entry per CDR3 protein. The sample contains 300,000 to 450,000 distinct CDR3 sequences, 13% of which appear only once. With 2 bases removed from V and 2 bases from J, the gap between germline ends came to 10 bases. The CDR3 loop spans 15 amino acids. The germline CDR1 and CDR2 sequences are MNHNS and SASEGT.

The TCR was taken from a man aged 25-40 years with Graves' hyperthyroidism that later progressed to Graves' ophthalmopathy. V and J are TRBV6-1 and TRBJ1-3; D uncertain. Sequenced input: blood. DNA of the CDR3: TGTGCCAGCAGTGAATGGCAGGACCCTGGAAACACCATATATTTT. The encoded protein is CASSEWQDPGNTIYF.